This T cell receptor (delta chain) was identified during a study of gamma-delta T cells after stem cell transplantation. TCRdb re-processed the RT-PCR reads via CATT. The sample consists of several hundred delta-chain clones, less than 35% of them appearing once. Germline CDR1 is GEAIGNYY and CDR2 is EKD. J was trimmed by 4 bases and V by 0 bases; bases with no gene match: 1. This CDR3 is 13 amino acids long. Sequences were obtained from gamma-delta T cells. This receptor was identified in a human donor. It is not recorded whose cells these are; they may come from a transplant donor. This table probably holds off-target reads from a library built for another chain. The rearrangement joins TRDV2 to TRDJ1; 7 bases agree with TRDD3. CDR3 sequence reads: CACDTWGSDKLIF. CDR3 nucleotide sequence: TGTGCCTGTGACACCTGGGGGAGCGATAAACTCATCTTT.